A selection of T cell receptor beta chains follows, all from one sample in a study of beta chain features in type 1 diabetes. Profiled with immunoSEQ multiplex PCR; TCRdb holds only in-frame clones, not every one. The table lists under 250,000 clones, 14% of them singletons. Specimen: naive CD4+ T cells from blood. The receptors here all came from a woman in her thirties or forties in good health. The CDR3 runs from the conserved cysteine through the conserved F or W. The order of the fields is clone size, D gene, CDR3 length, V gene, J gene, CDR3 protein, CDR3 DNA. The D gene is left open where the match is weak. Part of the rows lack a size; the others show once, few, many or a class for expanded clones.

-	TRBD2	15	TRBV2	TRBJ2-3	CASSLLAGGRSTQYF	TGTGCCAGCAGCCTACTAGCGGGGGGGCGGAGTACGCAGTATTTT
-	-	13	TRBV11-2	TRBJ2-2	CASSSGNTGELFF	TGTGCCAGCAGCTCCGGGAACACCGGGGAGCTGTTTTTT
-	TRBD2	14	TRBV5-4	TRBJ2-3	CASSGGGSTDTQYF	TGTGCCAGCAGTGGCGGGGGTAGCACAGATACGCAGTATTTT
-	TRBD1	15	TRBV5-6	TRBJ1-2	CASSSQQGARYGYTF	TGTGCCAGCAGCTCTCAACAGGGGGCTCGATATGGCTACACCTTC
few	TRBD1	15	TRBV5-1	TRBJ1-1	CASSQDSPGGSEAFF	TGCGCCAGCAGCCAAGACTCCCCAGGGGGATCTGAAGCTTTCTTT
-	-	18	TRBV7-2	TRBJ1-6	CASSLGTGIGGSNSPLHF	TGTGCCAGCAGCTTAGGGACCGGGATCGGGGGTTCTAATTCACCCCTCCACTTT
-	TRBD2	15	TRBV5-1	TRBJ2-7	CASSTAGDRVHEQYF	TGCGCCAGCAGCACCGCGGGGGACCGCGTCCACGAGCAGTACTTC
few	TRBD1	15	TRBV5-4	TRBJ1-1	CASSPYRGINTEAFF	TGTGCCAGCAGCCCGTACAGGGGGATCAACACTGAAGCTTTCTTT
-	TRBD1	15	TRBV9	TRBJ2-3	CASSFRGNEADTQYF	TGTGCCAGCAGCTTCAGGGGGAATGAGGCAGATACGCAGTATTTT
-	TRBD2	14	TRBV29-1	TRBJ2-3	CSGRLALGTDTQYF	TGCAGCGGGAGACTAGCTTTGGGCACAGATACGCAGTATTTT
few	TRBD2	14	TRBV5-1	TRBJ2-7	CASSLDLAVNEQYF	TGCGCCAGCAGCTTAGATCTAGCGGTCAACGAGCAGTACTTC
-	TRBD2	16	TRBV19	TRBJ2-3	CASSPDALAGGDTQYF	TGTGCCAGTAGTCCAGACGCTCTAGCGGGGGGCGATACGCAGTATTTT
few	TRBD2	17	TRBV18	TRBJ2-2	CASSPTGLAGHTGELFF	TGTGCCAGCTCACCAACCGGACTAGCGGGGCATACCGGGGAGCTGTTTTTT
-	TRBD1	16	TRBV19	TRBJ2-7	CASSSGQGRQIYEQYF	TGTGCCAGTAGTTCGGGACAGGGCCGCCAAATCTACGAGCAGTACTTC
few	-	11	TRBV20-1	TRBJ2-1	CSARGDNEQFF	TGCAGTGCTAGGGGCGACAATGAGCAGTTCTTC
-	TRBD1	15	TRBV6-5	TRBJ2-3	CASSGTGGMGDTQYF	TGTGCCAGCAGTGGAACAGGGGGCATGGGAGATACGCAGTATTTT
-	TRBD2	13	TRBV7-2	TRBJ2-5	CASSPGLAGTQYF	TGTGCCAGCAGCCCGGGACTAGCGGGGACCCAGTACTTC
-	TRBD2	14	TRBV18	TRBJ2-5	CASSPGLAQETQYF	TGTGCCAGCTCACCAGGACTAGCACAAGAGACCCAGTACTTC